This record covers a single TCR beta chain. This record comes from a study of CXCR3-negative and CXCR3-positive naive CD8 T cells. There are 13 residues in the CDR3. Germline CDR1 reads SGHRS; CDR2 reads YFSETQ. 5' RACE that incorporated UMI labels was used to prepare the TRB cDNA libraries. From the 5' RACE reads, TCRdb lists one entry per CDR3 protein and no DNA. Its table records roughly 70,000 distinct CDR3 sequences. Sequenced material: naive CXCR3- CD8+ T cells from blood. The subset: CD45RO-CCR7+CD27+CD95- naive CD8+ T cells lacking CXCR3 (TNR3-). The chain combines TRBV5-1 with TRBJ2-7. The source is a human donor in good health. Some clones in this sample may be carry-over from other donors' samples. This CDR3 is CASSSRTSYEQYF. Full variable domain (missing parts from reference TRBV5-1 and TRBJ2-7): KAGVTQTPRYLIKTRGQQVTLSCSPISGHRSVSWYQQTPGQGLQFLFEYFSETQRNKGNFPGRFSGRQFSNSRSEMNVSTLELGDSALYLCASSSRTSYEQYFGPGTRLTVT.